A selection of T cell receptor beta chains follows, all from one sample in a study of Ad26.COV2.S vaccination and SARS-CoV-2 variants. TCRdb's table, derived via immunoSEQ multiplex PCR, lists solely in-frame clones and lacks some. The sample has 350,000 to 500,000 clones; roughly 87% are singletons. The sample consisted of peripheral blood, taken in a trial of Ad26.COV2.S vaccine versus placebo. These receptors originate from a person between 18 and 59 years old who received the Ad26.COV2.S COVID-19 vaccine or a placebo. CDR3s include the opening cysteine and the closing phenylalanine or tryptophan. The order of the fields is V gene, J gene, clone size, D gene, CDR3 protein, CDR3 DNA. D genes are given only for firm matches. Rows give clone size only sometimes, using once, few, many, or a class for an expanded clone.

V gene: TRBV5-1
J gene: TRBJ1-1
clone size: NA
D gene: NA
CDR3 protein: CASSVGSAGTEAFF
CDR3 DNA: TGCGCCAGCAGCGTGGGTTCTGCGGGCACTGAAGCTTTCTTT

V gene: TRBV28
J gene: TRBJ1-1
clone size: NA
D gene: NA
CDR3 protein: CASIGPGSANTEAFF
CDR3 DNA: TGTGCCAGCATTGGCCCGGGTTCCGCGAACACTGAAGCTTTCTTT

V gene: TRBV24-1
J gene: TRBJ2-7
clone size: NA
D gene: NA
CDR3 protein: CATSDSRGLNEQYF
CDR3 DNA: TGTGCCACCAGTGATTCGCGGGGACTCAACGAGCAGTACTTC

V gene: TRBV29-1
J gene: TRBJ2-1
clone size: NA
D gene: NA
CDR3 protein: CSVRTAPGSSYNEQFF
CDR3 DNA: TGCAGCGTAAGGACTGCCCCAGGGAGCTCCTACAATGAGCAGTTCTTC

V gene: TRBV6-2/TRBV6-3
J gene: TRBJ2-7
clone size: NA
D gene: NA
CDR3 protein: CASSYGYIEPYEQYF
CDR3 DNA: TGTGCCAGCAGTTACGGTTATATAGAACCCTACGAGCAGTACTTC

V gene: TRBV7-7
J gene: TRBJ2-1
clone size: NA
D gene: NA
CDR3 protein: CASSPNTGDYNEQFF
CDR3 DNA: TGTGCCAGCAGCCCTAATACCGGGGATTACAATGAGCAGTTCTTC

V gene: TRBV11-1
J gene: TRBJ2-2
clone size: NA
D gene: NA
CDR3 protein: CASSLRTGNTGELFF
CDR3 DNA: TGTGCCAGCAGCTTACGTACAGGGAACACCGGGGAGCTGTTTTTT

V gene: TRBV7-9
J gene: TRBJ1-3
clone size: few
D gene: NA
CDR3 protein: CASSILRGTYSGNTIYF
CDR3 DNA: TGTGCCAGCAGCATCTTGAGGGGGACCTACTCTGGAAACACCATATATTTT

V gene: TRBV11-2
J gene: TRBJ2-5
clone size: NA
D gene: TRBD1
CDR3 protein: CASSLSRRTGAQYF
CDR3 DNA: TGTGCCAGCAGCTTATCCCGAAGGACAGGGGCCCAGTACTTC

V gene: TRBV10-3
J gene: TRBJ1-6
clone size: NA
D gene: TRBD1
CDR3 protein: CATRDSLEVTYNSPLHF
CDR3 DNA: TGTGCCACCCGGGACAGTCTCGAAGTCACCTATAATTCACCCCTCCACTTT

V gene: TRBV2
J gene: TRBJ2-2
clone size: once
D gene: TRBD1
CDR3 protein: CASRETGGNTGELFF
CDR3 DNA: TGTGCCAGCAGGGAGACAGGGGGAAACACCGGGGAGCTGTTTTTT

V gene: TRBV19
J gene: TRBJ1-5
clone size: NA
D gene: NA
CDR3 protein: CASSVRGQPQHF
CDR3 DNA: TGTGCCAGTAGTGTCAGGGGTCAGCCCCAGCATTTT

V gene: TRBV10-3
J gene: TRBJ2-2
clone size: NA
D gene: TRBD2
CDR3 protein: CAISSLAGVFGELFF
CDR3 DNA: TGTGCCATCAGCTCCCTAGCGGGAGTCTTTGGGGAGCTGTTTTTT

V gene: TRBV7-2
J gene: TRBJ2-5
clone size: NA
D gene: TRBD2
CDR3 protein: CASSDRLAGAETQYF
CDR3 DNA: TGTGCCAGCAGCGACCGACTAGCGGGGGCAGAGACCCAGTACTTC

V gene: TRBV4-1
J gene: TRBJ1-1
clone size: NA
D gene: NA
CDR3 protein: CASSQVGEGGTEAFF
CDR3 DNA: TGCGCCAGCAGCCAAGTAGGCGAAGGAGGCACTGAAGCTTTCTTT

V gene: TRBV27
J gene: TRBJ1-2
clone size: NA
D gene: TRBD1
CDR3 protein: CASSLSRDSGSHTF
CDR3 DNA: TGTGCCAGCAGTTTATCCCGGGACAGTGGGTCTCACACCTTC

V gene: TRBV18
J gene: TRBJ2-2
clone size: NA
D gene: NA
CDR3 protein: CASSPSRSNTGELFF
CDR3 DNA: TGTGCCAGCTCGCCCAGCCGAAGTAACACCGGGGAGCTGTTTTTT

V gene: TRBV5-1
J gene: TRBJ2-5
clone size: NA
D gene: NA
CDR3 protein: CASSPNERETQYF
CDR3 DNA: TGCGCCAGCTCTCCTAATGAACGAGAGACCCAGTACTTC

V gene: TRBV7-7
J gene: TRBJ2-1
clone size: NA
D gene: NA
CDR3 protein: CASSPQGGGQFF
CDR3 DNA: TGTGCCAGCAGCCCCCAGGGGGGCGGGCAGTTCTTC

V gene: TRBV7-2
J gene: TRBJ2-3
clone size: NA
D gene: NA
CDR3 protein: CASRPPTDTQYF
CDR3 DNA: TGTGCCAGCAGACCCCCCACAGATACGCAGTATTTT

V gene: TRBV13
J gene: TRBJ1-1
clone size: NA
D gene: NA
CDR3 protein: CASSRMAGGTEAFF
CDR3 DNA: TGTGCCAGCAGCCGCATGGCGGGGGGCACTGAAGCTTTCTTT

V gene: TRBV7-2
J gene: TRBJ2-1
clone size: NA
D gene: NA
CDR3 protein: CASSLALRPNEQFF
CDR3 DNA: TGTGCCAGCAGCTTAGCCCTCCGGCCCAATGAGCAGTTCTTC

V gene: TRBV9
J gene: TRBJ2-7
clone size: once
D gene: NA
CDR3 protein: CASSLTGLHSYEQYF
CDR3 DNA: TGTGCCAGCAGCTTAACGGGACTCCACTCCTACGAGCAGTACTTC

V gene: TRBV10-3
J gene: TRBJ1-6
clone size: NA
D gene: TRBD1
CDR3 protein: CAIAQDRANSPLHF
CDR3 DNA: TGTGCCATCGCCCAGGACAGGGCCAATTCACCCCTCCACTTT

V gene: TRBV19
J gene: TRBJ1-6
clone size: NA
D gene: NA
CDR3 protein: CAAQLHPQNSYNSPLHF
CDR3 DNA: TGTGCGGCACAGCTACACCCCCAAAATTCCTATAATTCACCCCTCCACTTT

V gene: TRBV24-1
J gene: TRBJ2-3
clone size: NA
D gene: TRBD1
CDR3 protein: CATSQTGELHTDTQYF
CDR3 DNA: TGTGCCACCAGTCAAACAGGGGAGTTACACACAGATACGCAGTATTTT

V gene: TRBV11-3
J gene: TRBJ2-1
clone size: NA
D gene: TRBD2
CDR3 protein: CASSPGGGPYNEQFF
CDR3 DNA: TGTGCCAGCAGCCCGGGGGGGGGCCCGTACAATGAGCAGTTCTTC

V gene: TRBV6-2/TRBV6-3
J gene: TRBJ1-5
clone size: NA
D gene: NA
CDR3 protein: CASSYSWGNNQPQHF
CDR3 DNA: TGTGCCAGCAGTTACTCGTGGGGTAACAATCAGCCCCAGCATTTT

V gene: TRBV30
J gene: TRBJ2-3
clone size: NA
D gene: NA
CDR3 protein: CAWSISGSTDTQYF
CDR3 DNA: TGTGCCTGGAGTATTAGCGGCAGCACAGATACGCAGTATTTT

V gene: TRBV27
J gene: TRBJ1-5
clone size: few
D gene: NA
CDR3 protein: CASSLSNSNQPQHF
CDR3 DNA: TGTGCCAGCAGCCTAAGTAATAGCAATCAGCCCCAGCATTTT

V gene: TRBV28
J gene: TRBJ2-7
clone size: NA
D gene: NA
CDR3 protein: CASSSRDTSSYEQYF
CDR3 DNA: TGTGCCAGCAGTTCGCGGGACACGAGCTCCTACGAGCAGTACTTC

V gene: TRBV9
J gene: TRBJ1-5
clone size: few
D gene: NA
CDR3 protein: CASSGDYSNQPQHF
CDR3 DNA: TGTGCCAGCAGCGGGGACTATAGCAATCAGCCCCAGCATTTT

V gene: TRBV30
J gene: TRBJ2-5
clone size: NA
D gene: TRBD1
CDR3 protein: CAWREGTGYFGETQYF
CDR3 DNA: TGTGCCTGGAGGGAGGGGACAGGGTATTTTGGGGAGACCCAGTACTTC

V gene: TRBV4-3
J gene: TRBJ1-2
clone size: once
D gene: NA
CDR3 protein: CASSQGPGIYGYTF
CDR3 DNA: TGCGCCAGCAGCCAAGGACCGGGAATTTATGGCTACACCTTC

V gene: TRBV7-7
J gene: TRBJ2-1
clone size: NA
D gene: TRBD2
CDR3 protein: CASSPRLSGSGNEQFF
CDR3 DNA: TGTGCTAGCAGTCCAAGACTTAGCGGGAGCGGGAATGAGCAGTTCTTC

V gene: TRBV3-1/TRBV3-2
J gene: TRBJ1-1
clone size: NA
D gene: NA
CDR3 protein: CASSIPGNTEAFF
CDR3 DNA: TGTGCCAGCAGCATCCCAGGGAACACTGAAGCTTTCTTT

V gene: TRBV5-1
J gene: TRBJ2-7
clone size: NA
D gene: NA
CDR3 protein: CASSYGYEQYF
CDR3 DNA: TGCGCCAGCAGCTATGGTTACGAGCAGTACTTC

V gene: TRBV3-1/TRBV3-2
J gene: TRBJ1-2
clone size: NA
D gene: TRBD1
CDR3 protein: CASSPPWTGLVYGYTF
CDR3 DNA: TGTGCCAGCAGCCCACCCTGGACAGGCTTGGTCTATGGCTACACCTTC

V gene: TRBV7-7
J gene: TRBJ2-2
clone size: few
D gene: NA
CDR3 protein: CASSLAPGEPGELFF
CDR3 DNA: TGTGCCAGCAGCTTAGCTCCAGGGGAGCCCGGGGAGCTGTTTTTT

V gene: TRBV5-1
J gene: TRBJ1-6
clone size: NA
D gene: NA
CDR3 protein: CASSSTLGVWNSPLHF
CDR3 DNA: TGCGCCAGCAGCTCGACCCTAGGGGTATGGAATTCACCCCTCCACTTT

V gene: TRBV24-1
J gene: TRBJ2-3
clone size: NA
D gene: TRBD2
CDR3 protein: CATSDGGLAGADTQYF
CDR3 DNA: TGTGCCACCAGTGATGGGGGACTAGCGGGAGCGGATACGCAGTATTTT

V gene: TRBV7-9
J gene: TRBJ1-6
clone size: once
D gene: NA
CDR3 protein: CASSPGTSNSPLHF
CDR3 DNA: TGTGCCAGCAGTCCCGGGACTTCAAATTCACCCCTCCACTTT

V gene: TRBV4-2
J gene: TRBJ1-2
clone size: NA
D gene: NA
CDR3 protein: CASSQGAEYGYTF
CDR3 DNA: TGTGCCAGCAGCCAGGGGGCTGAATATGGCTACACCTTC

V gene: TRBV3-1/TRBV3-2
J gene: TRBJ2-1
clone size: once
D gene: TRBD2
CDR3 protein: CASSRYAGLSGQGQFF
CDR3 DNA: TGTGCCAGCAGCCGATATGCGGGACTATCGGGGCAGGGGCAGTTCTTC

V gene: TRBV19
J gene: TRBJ1-3
clone size: NA
D gene: NA
CDR3 protein: CARFFVPRRISGNTIYF
CDR3 DNA: TGTGCCAGATTCTTCGTCCCCCGGAGGATCTCTGGAAACACCATATATTTT

V gene: TRBV2
J gene: TRBJ1-2
clone size: NA
D gene: TRBD1
CDR3 protein: CASTRGQGQFYGYTF
CDR3 DNA: TGTGCCAGTACGCGCGGCCAGGGACAGTTCTATGGCTACACCTTC

V gene: TRBV4-1
J gene: TRBJ2-1
clone size: few
D gene: TRBD2
CDR3 protein: CASSQDLAGIRREQFF
CDR3 DNA: TGCGCCAGCAGCCAAGATCTAGCGGGCATCAGGCGTGAGCAGTTCTTC

V gene: TRBV7-9
J gene: TRBJ1-1
clone size: NA
D gene: NA
CDR3 protein: CASSFGEGNTEAFF
CDR3 DNA: TGTGCCAGCAGTTTCGGGGAAGGGAACACTGAAGCTTTCTTT

V gene: TRBV5-1
J gene: TRBJ1-2
clone size: NA
D gene: NA
CDR3 protein: CASSLGGPPERANYGYTF
CDR3 DNA: TGCGCCAGCAGCTTGGGAGGACCCCCCGAAAGGGCTAACTATGGCTACACCTTC

V gene: TRBV27
J gene: TRBJ2-7
clone size: NA
D gene: TRBD2
CDR3 protein: CASRQGNGASGDYEQYF
CDR3 DNA: TGTGCCAGCCGCCAGGGAAATGGGGCTAGCGGGGACTACGAGCAGTACTTC

V gene: TRBV29-1
J gene: TRBJ1-1
clone size: NA
D gene: NA
CDR3 protein: CSVVRVGDAEAFF
CDR3 DNA: TGCAGCGTTGTGAGGGTCGGGGATGCTGAAGCTTTCTTT